This T cell receptor (beta chain) was sequenced in a study of pediatric ulcerative colitis. Points from the study as a whole: Compared with controls, ulcerative colitis showed greater blood-rectum clone sharing. Clonal expansions reduced rectal repertoire diversity in acute severe colitis. Two rectal CDR3 clonotypes occurred in all ulcerative colitis patients.

Germline CDR1 and CDR2: SQVTM and ANQGSEA. Trimming removed 3 bases at V and 0 bases at J, with 9 bases between. The CDR3 covers 14 residues. During colonoscopy, one to two rectal pinch biopsies were collected. The survey-level immunoSEQ assay was used. Only in-frame clones appear in the TCRdb table, and some are missing; sequencing was by immunoSEQ multiplex PCR. This sample has 15,000 or so clones; 60% to 80% occur once, and the top ten carry roughly 4.5%. About this clone itself: No antigen is known for it.

The material sequenced was gut tissue. The genes are TRBV29-1 and TRBJ2-1; D unclear. The sequence was collected from a boy aged 5-17 years who was a control in a study of pediatric ulcerative colitis. The CDR3 sequence: CSVDRSNSYNEQFF. CDR3 nucleotides: TGCAGCGTTGACAGGTCGAACTCCTACAATGAGCAGTTCTTC.